The entry that follows covers one T cell receptor (beta chain) sequence. The assay was immunoSEQ multiplex PCR, and TCRdb's table has in-frame clones only and misses some. The sample carries 150,000 to 200,000 clones, 70% to 85% recorded once. The record originates from a study of blood T cell repertoires in COVID-19. The CDR3 has 17 amino acids. This rearrangement joins TRBV21-1 to TRBJ1-5. TRBV21-1 is a listed pseudogene. Sequenced input: PBMCs or T cells enriched from blood (not recorded which). The sequence was collected from a man aged 45 to 65 who had recovered from COVID-19. CDR3 protein: CASSFYEKINSNQPQHF. CDR3 nucleotide sequence: TGTGCCAGCAGCTTCTACGAGAAGATTAATAGCAATCAGCCCCAGCATTTT.